A selection of T cell receptor beta chains follows, all from one sample in a study of T cell responses to AZD1222 COVID-19 vaccine. Sequencing used immunoSEQ multiplex PCR; TCRdb keeps in-frame clones, though not all of them. Of 120,000 or so clones listed, roughly 88% were seen once; the top ten hold roughly a quarter. Here the sequenced sample was peripheral blood, taken 28 days after the second AZD1222 dose. The receptors stem from an adult who received the AZD1222 COVID-19 vaccine. Both conserved end residues are part of each CDR3. D genes are given only for firm matches. Rows give clone size only sometimes, using once, few, many, or a class for an expanded clone.

clone_size: once
v_call: TRBV9
j_call: TRBJ2-5
d_call: .
cdr3_length: 14
cdr3_nt: TGTGCCAGCAGCGTAGGGGTAGGGATGGAGACCCAGTACTTC
cdr3_aa: CASSVGVGMETQYF

clone_size: .
v_call: TRBV4-1
j_call: TRBJ1-2
d_call: .
cdr3_length: 15
cdr3_nt: TGCGCCAGCAGCCAAAAACCTGAGGGAAACTATGGCTACACCTTC
cdr3_aa: CASSQKPEGNYGYTF

clone_size: once
v_call: TRBV9
j_call: TRBJ2-3
d_call: TRBD2
cdr3_length: 14
cdr3_nt: TGTGCCAGCAGCCCTCGGGGGGGGGAAGATACGCAGTATTTT
cdr3_aa: CASSPRGGEDTQYF

clone_size: .
v_call: TRBV25-1
j_call: TRBJ1-1
d_call: .
cdr3_length: 13
cdr3_nt: TGTGCCAGCTCCTGGGGGATGAACACTGAAGCTTTCTTT
cdr3_aa: CASSWGMNTEAFF

clone_size: few
v_call: TRBV5-6
j_call: TRBJ2-7
d_call: TRBD1
cdr3_length: 14
cdr3_nt: TGTGCCAGCAGCTTGGGAGGGGGCAAATACGAGCAGTACTTC
cdr3_aa: CASSLGGGKYEQYF

clone_size: .
v_call: TRBV21-1
j_call: TRBJ1-2
d_call: .
cdr3_length: 13
cdr3_nt: TGTGCCAGCAGGAGTGTAGAAGGAGATGGCTACACCTTC
cdr3_aa: CASRSVEGDGYTF

clone_size: .
v_call: TRBV7-2
j_call: TRBJ1-2
d_call: TRBD1
cdr3_length: 15
cdr3_nt: TGTGCCAGCAGTTTACAGGGGGCAGGCAACTATGGCTACACCTTC
cdr3_aa: CASSLQGAGNYGYTF

clone_size: few
v_call: TRBV12-3/TRBV12-4
j_call: TRBJ2-2
d_call: TRBD2
cdr3_length: 12
cdr3_nt: TGTGCCAGCATGGGGGGGGCCGGGGAGCTGTTTTTT
cdr3_aa: CASMGGAGELFF

clone_size: .
v_call: TRBV4-1
j_call: TRBJ1-4
d_call: .
cdr3_length: 15
cdr3_nt: TGCGCCAGCAGCCTCCGAGGGTTCTATGGTGAAAAACTGTTTTTT
cdr3_aa: CASSLRGFYGEKLFF

clone_size: .
v_call: TRBV4-2
j_call: TRBJ2-7
d_call: TRBD2
cdr3_length: 16
cdr3_nt: TGTGCCAGCAGCCAAGATCCGGCGGGGGTGGCCTACGAGCAGTACTTC
cdr3_aa: CASSQDPAGVAYEQYF

clone_size: few
v_call: TRBV30
j_call: TRBJ1-2
d_call: .
cdr3_length: 13
cdr3_nt: TGTGCCTGGAGTGGCGGCTGGGACTATGGCTACACCTTC
cdr3_aa: CAWSGGWDYGYTF

clone_size: .
v_call: TRBV4-1
j_call: TRBJ2-7
d_call: .
cdr3_length: 16
cdr3_nt: TGCGCCAGCAGCCAAGGACACGGTGGTGGAAATGTCGAGCAGTACTTC
cdr3_aa: CASSQGHGGGNVEQYF

clone_size: .
v_call: TRBV28
j_call: TRBJ1-4
d_call: .
cdr3_length: 11
cdr3_nt: TGTGCCAGCAGTTCCTATGGAAAACTGTTTTTT
cdr3_aa: CASSSYGKLFF

clone_size: .
v_call: TRBV25-1
j_call: TRBJ1-6
d_call: .
cdr3_length: 14
cdr3_nt: TGTGCCAGCAGTGAATTGGCAGGGTATTCACCCCTCCACTTT
cdr3_aa: CASSELAGYSPLHF

clone_size: .
v_call: TRBV2
j_call: TRBJ1-1
d_call: .
cdr3_length: 14
cdr3_nt: TGTGCCAGCAAGGTCAATGGGGGCGGGACTGAAGCTTTCTTT
cdr3_aa: CASKVNGGGTEAFF

clone_size: .
v_call: TRBV6-5
j_call: TRBJ2-1
d_call: .
cdr3_length: 13
cdr3_nt: TGTGCCAGCAGCCCGGGGAAGGGGTATGAGCAGTTCTTC
cdr3_aa: CASSPGKGYEQFF

clone_size: few
v_call: TRBV5-1
j_call: TRBJ2-3
d_call: .
cdr3_length: 15
cdr3_nt: TGCGCCAGCAGCTTGTACGACTTTCGCACAGATACGCAGTATTTT
cdr3_aa: CASSLYDFRTDTQYF

clone_size: .
v_call: TRBV6-5
j_call: TRBJ2-7
d_call: .
cdr3_length: 14
cdr3_nt: TGTGCCAGCAGTTACTCTGGACACTCCTACGAGCAGTACTTC
cdr3_aa: CASSYSGHSYEQYF

clone_size: .
v_call: TRBV6-5
j_call: TRBJ1-1
d_call: .
cdr3_length: 13
cdr3_nt: TGTGCCAGCAGGATGTTCCTTCTGACTGAAGCTTTCTTT
cdr3_aa: CASRMFLLTEAFF

clone_size: .
v_call: TRBV19
j_call: TRBJ1-5
d_call: TRBD1
cdr3_length: 15
cdr3_nt: TGTGCCAGTAGACCGGACAGGGATAGCAATCAGCCCCAGCATTTT
cdr3_aa: CASRPDRDSNQPQHF

clone_size: .
v_call: TRBV9
j_call: TRBJ1-2
d_call: .
cdr3_length: 15
cdr3_nt: TGTGCCAGCAGCGTCCACGGGACTGAGACTCTGGGCTACACCTTC
cdr3_aa: CASSVHGTETLGYTF

clone_size: .
v_call: TRBV5-3
j_call: TRBJ1-2
d_call: .
cdr3_length: 13
cdr3_nt: TGTGCCAGATCTCGAGGGTTGAGAGAAAGCTACACCTTC
cdr3_aa: CARSRGLRESYTF

clone_size: .
v_call: TRBV11-3
j_call: TRBJ2-6
d_call: .
cdr3_length: 15
cdr3_nt: TGTGCCAGCAGCCCCCGGGGAACTGGGGCCAACGTCCTGACTTTC
cdr3_aa: CASSPRGTGANVLTF

clone_size: .
v_call: TRBV11-2
j_call: TRBJ1-1
d_call: TRBD1
cdr3_length: 17
cdr3_nt: TGTGCCAGCAGCTTAGATGGTGGAGGGGGCGTAGGCACTGAAGCTTTCTTT
cdr3_aa: CASSLDGGGGVGTEAFF

clone_size: .
v_call: TRBV19
j_call: TRBJ1-5
d_call: .
cdr3_length: 12
cdr3_nt: TGTGCCTGGACAGATAGCAATCAGCCCCAGCATTTT
cdr3_aa: CAWTDSNQPQHF